Shown below are 20 T cell receptor beta chains from a single sample sequenced in a study of cytomegalovirus exposure and HLA in healthy donors. Measured with immunoSEQ multiplex PCR; TCRdb has only the in-frame clones, and not every one. The sample shows 100,000 to 150,000 clones, 89% of them seen only once. The source material was PBMCs. These receptors came from a woman in her late teens or twenties in good health and CMV-seronegative.

The J gene is TRBJ2-7, the V gene TRBV7-9; 10 bases are shared with TRBD2. Germline-derived CDR1 and CDR2 are SEHNR and FQNEAQ (reference sequence). J gave up 5 bases and V 5 bases, and 12 bases lay outside the gene matches. This CDR3 contains 16 residues. The CDR3 DNA follows: TGTGCCAGCAGCCCAAGGGCTAGCGGGAGTACCCACGAGCAGTACTTC. The encoded protein is CASSPRASGSTHEQYF.

The V and J genes are TRBV14 and TRBJ2-5; a possible D gene is TRBD1 (6 bases). The CDR3 spans 13 residues. V lost 1 base and J 5 bases, leaving 8 bases between the germline ends. Germline loops: CDR1 SGHDN, CDR2 FVKESK. The CDR3 nucleotides read TGTGCCAGCAGCCAAGGGGGGCTGGAGACCCAGTACTTC. Residues: CASSQGGLETQYF. The full variable domain, rest sourced from reference TRBV14 and TRBJ2-5, is EAGVTQFPSHSVIEKGQTVTLRCDPISGHDNLYWYRRVMGKEIKFLLHFVKESKQDESGMPNNRFLAERTGGTYSTLKVQPAELEDSGVYFCASSQGGLETQYFGPGTRLLVL.

This clone has only a few counts. The V gene is TRBV2, the J gene TRBJ2-7; TRBD1 agrees at 8 bases. V shed 10 bases and J 0 bases; nucleotides not matched to a gene: 8. Germline loops: CDR1 SNHLY, CDR2 FYNNEI. The CDR3 sequence is 14 residues long. CDR3 in amino acids: CATERDRSSYEQYF. CDR3 coding DNA: TGTGCCACCGAACGGGACAGGAGCTCCTACGAGCAGTACTTC.

The V call is TRBV6-1, the J call TRBJ2-7, with TRBD1 identical over 7 bases. Germline V CDR1 and CDR2: MNHNS, SASEGT. V shed 4 bases, J shed 8 bases, and the junction held 8 bases outside the gene matches. The CDR3 spans 13 residues. The CDR3 DNA is TGTGCCAGCAGTGGGGTCGGGACAGAGAAGCAGTACTTC. It translates to CASSGVGTEKQYF.

This clone turned up a few times. The chain links TRBV6-4 to TRBJ1-5; D not certain. The CDR3 contains 13 residues. The germline CDR1 and CDR2 sequences are MRHNA and SNTAGT. V shed 6 bases and J shed 4 bases, with 10 bases lying between them. CDR3 in DNA: TGTGCCAGCAGCCCGGCGGGGAATCAGCCCCAGCATTTT. Amino acids: CASSPAGNQPQHF.

The chain employs TRBV29-1 and TRBJ1-2; 7 bases line up with TRBD1. CDR1 and CDR2 from the germline V gene are SQVTM and ANQGSEA. The CDR3 has 16 amino acids. V lost 0 bases and J lost 0; bases outside the gene matches: 7. The CDR3 loop is CSVEDLGTVSNYGYTF. The CDR3 DNA sequence: TGCAGCGTTGAAGACCTGGGGACAGTGTCTAACTATGGCTACACCTTC.

This clone was detected once. The chain uses TRBV5-1 and TRBJ2-5; TRBD2 matches 10 bases. V shed 0 bases, J shed 1 base, and the junction held 3 bases outside the gene matches. CDR3 size: 16 residues. Germline CDR1 reads SGHRS; CDR2 reads YFSETQ. DNA of the CDR3: TGCGCCAGCAGCTTGGGCCCTAGCGGGGGCCAAGAGACCCAGTACTTC. Translation gives CASSLGPSGGQETQYF.

This clone was observed once. This chain joins TRBV6-5 and TRBJ1-4; D unclear. The CDR3 sequence is 15 residues long. Germline CDR1 and CDR2: MNHEY and SVGAGI. V was cut by 3 bases and J by 8 bases, with 16 bases left in between. In nucleotides, the CDR3 is TGTGCCAGCAGTTATGAGGGCACGAGAGGAGAAAAACTGTTTTTT. Its protein is CASSYEGTRGEKLFF.

The V call is TRBV28, the J call TRBJ2-7, with D possibly TRBD2 on 6 matching bases. V lost 7 bases and J lost 3, with 22 bases in between. Germline CDR1 is MDHEN and CDR2 is SYDVKM. This CDR3 is built from 16 residues. The CDR3 sequence is CASTPAGPGYSYEQYF. CDR3 sequence (DNA): TGTGCCAGCACCCCAGCGGGCCCGGGTTATAGCTACGAGCAGTACTTC.

This chain links TRBV11-3 with TRBJ2-2; the match to TRBD2 covers 14 bases. The V segment lost 3 bases and the J segment 4 bases; nucleotides outside the gene matches: 4. This CDR3 region has 17 residues. Germline V CDR1 and CDR2: SGHNT, YENEEA. DNA for the CDR3: TGTGCCAGCAGCTTCCCCGGGACTAGCGGGAGCACCGGGGAGCTGTTTTTT. Its protein is CASSFPGTSGSTGELFF.

This chain joins TRBV30 and TRBJ1-2, with TRBD1 matching 7 bases. Germline V gene data show CDR1 as GTSNPN and CDR2 as SVGIG (reference sequence). The CDR3 has 14 amino acids. V gave up 0 bases and J gave up 4 bases; unmatched junction bases: 5. The CDR3 here is CAWSVGQGGYGYTF. In DNA, the CDR3 is TGTGCCTGGAGTGTGGGGCAGGGGGGCTATGGCTACACCTTC.

Note on this clone: A junction boundary mismatches the germline segment, possibly from a read error. The gene calls are TRBV27 and TRBJ2-5; no reliable D call. Germline CDR1 and CDR2: MNHEY and SMNVEV (reference sequence). This CDR3 has 13 residues. This CDR3 is CAGSVRRWETQYF. The CDR3 DNA sequence: TGTGCCGGCAGTGTTCGGCGGTGGGAGACCCAGTACTTC.

V is TRBV27 and J is TRBJ2-1; D ambiguous. Germline loops: CDR1 MNHEY, CDR2 SMNVEV (reference sequence). V dropped 5 bases and J dropped 5 bases, with 10 bases sitting between them. This CDR3 comprises 13 residues. CDR3 nucleotide sequence: TGTGCCAGCAGTGCCCGGGTCCACAATGAGCAGTTCTTC. Translation gives CASSARVHNEQFF.

The chain combines TRBV27 with TRBJ1-1; TRBD1 is a possible D gene (6 bases). V lost 6 bases, J lost 7 bases, and 12 bases lay in between. CDR1 is MNHEY, CDR2 SMNVEV, per germline (reference sequence). The CDR3 contains 12 residues. The chain's CDR3 is CASSTTGIEAFF. The CDR3 bases are TGTGCCAGCAGCACTACAGGGATTGAAGCTTTCTTT.

The chain couples TRBV7-3 to TRBJ2-1, with 7 bases aligning to TRBD1. CDR1 is SGHTA and CDR2 is FQGTGA in the germline V gene. The CDR3 contains 15 residues. With V trimmed by 3 bases and J by 5 bases, 7 bases remained unmatched. The CDR3 coding sequence is TGTGCCAGCAGCTTCTCCGGACAGGACCACAATGAGCAGTTCTTC. It yields the protein CASSFSGQDHNEQFF.

Here the CDR3 reads CASSVTAGGPGGEQYF. For the CDR3, the DNA is TGTGCCAGCAGTGTTACAGCGGGAGGGCCAGGTGGCGAGCAGTACTTC. The V and J genes are TRBV27 and TRBJ2-7; 10 positions agree with TRBD2. The V gene's germline CDR1 is MNHEY and CDR2 SMNVEV (reference sequence). V lost 5 bases, J lost 6 bases, and 13 bases stayed unmatched. This CDR3 contains 16 residues.

The chain carries TRBV10-2 and TRBJ1-3, with 7 bases matching TRBD1. Germline V CDR1 and CDR2: WSHSY, SAAADI. CDR3 size: 14 residues. J was trimmed by 4 bases and V by 6 bases; bases with no gene match: 6. Here the CDR3 reads CASSDRVSGNTIYF. The CDR3 DNA is TGCGCCAGCAGCGACAGGGTTTCAGGAAACACCATATATTTT.

The chain links TRBV5-6 to TRBJ2-7; 8 positions match TRBD2. The ends lost 0 bases at V and 6 bases at J; junction bases unmatched: 8. Germline CDR1 reads SGHDT; CDR2 reads YYEEEE. The CDR3 consists of 15 residues. Here the CDR3 reads CASSLGSGGIAEQYF. In DNA, the CDR3 is TGTGCCAGCAGCTTGGGGTCGGGGGGGATCGCCGAGCAGTACTTC. Full variable domain (remainder filled in from reference TRBV5-6 and TRBJ2-7): DAGVTQSPTHLIKTRGQQVTLRCSPKSGHDTVSWYQQALGQGPQFIFQYYEEEERQRGNFPDRFSGHQFPNYSSELNVNALLLGDSALYLCASSLGSGGIAEQYFGPGTRLTVT.

The V and J genes are TRBV7-2 and TRBJ1-2, with D perhaps matching TRBD1 (6 bases). The CDR3 has 16 amino acids. V gave up 6 bases and J gave up 5 bases, with 22 bases separating them. CDR1 and CDR2 (germline): SGHTA, FQGNSA. The CDR3 protein is CASRSPIWGRTYGYTF. The DNA of the CDR3 is TGTGCCAGCAGATCCCCGATATGGGGGCGAACTTATGGCTACACCTTC. The full variable domain, rest sourced from reference TRBV7-2 and TRBJ1-2, is GAGVSQSPSNKVTEKGKDVELRCDPISGHTALYWYRQSLGQGLEFLIYFQGNSAPDKSGLPSDRFSAERTGGSVSTLTIQRTQQEDSAVYLCASRSPIWGRTYGYTFGSGTRLTVV.

The table lists this clone with a few counts. The chain has TRBV2 and TRBJ2-7; 8 nucleotides match TRBD2. The germline V gene has CDR1 SNHLY and CDR2 FYNNEI. The CDR3 totals 12 residues. With V trimmed by 6 bases and J by 7 bases, 5 bases remained unmatched. The CDR3 protein is CASRELAVEQYF. CDR3 bases: TGTGCCAGCAGGGAACTAGCGGTAGAGCAGTACTTC.